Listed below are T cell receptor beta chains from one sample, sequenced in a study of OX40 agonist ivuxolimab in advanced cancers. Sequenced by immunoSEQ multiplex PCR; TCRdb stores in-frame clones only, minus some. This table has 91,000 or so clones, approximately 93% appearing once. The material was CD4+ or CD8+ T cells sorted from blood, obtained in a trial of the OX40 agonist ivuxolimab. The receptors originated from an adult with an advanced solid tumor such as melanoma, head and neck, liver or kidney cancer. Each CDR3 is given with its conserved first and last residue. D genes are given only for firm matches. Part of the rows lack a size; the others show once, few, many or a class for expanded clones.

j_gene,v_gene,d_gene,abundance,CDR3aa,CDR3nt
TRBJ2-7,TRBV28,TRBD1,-,CASSFGTAYEQYF,TGTGCCAGCAGTTTCGGGACAGCCTACGAGCAGTACTTC
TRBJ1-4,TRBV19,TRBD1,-,CASSGTGHLEKLFF,TGTGCCAGTAGTGGGACAGGACATCTCGAAAAACTGTTTTTT
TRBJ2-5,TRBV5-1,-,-,CASSPGTQETQYF,TGCGCCAGCAGCCCCGGGACCCAAGAGACCCAGTACTTC
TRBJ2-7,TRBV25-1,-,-,CASSPGTPSYEQYF,TGTGCCAGCAGCCCCGGGACCCCCTCCTACGAGCAGTACTTC
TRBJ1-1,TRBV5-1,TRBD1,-,CASSLAPLTGSTEAFF,TGCGCCAGCAGCTTGGCCCCACTGACAGGGAGCACTGAAGCTTTCTTT
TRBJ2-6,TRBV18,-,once,CASSPGLGVGATSGANVLTF,TGTGCCAGCTCACCAGGATTAGGCGTCGGAGCGACCTCTGGGGCCAACGTCCTGACTTTC
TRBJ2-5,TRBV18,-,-,CASSPGWQETQYF,TGTGCCAGCTCACCAGGTTGGCAAGAGACCCAGTACTTC
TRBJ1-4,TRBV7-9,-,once,CASSSVLSRSNEKLFF,TGTGCCAGCAGCTCCGTCCTGTCTCGATCTAATGAAAAACTGTTTTTT
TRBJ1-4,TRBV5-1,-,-,CASSPSRGSDEKLFF,TGCGCCAGCAGCCCGTCAAGGGGTTCGGATGAAAAACTGTTTTTT
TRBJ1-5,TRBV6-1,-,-,CAAGIANQPQHF,TGTGCCGCGGGGATAGCAAATCAGCCCCAGCATTTT
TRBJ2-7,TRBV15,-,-,CATSRVRGGEQYF,TGTGCCACCAGCAGAGTTAGGGGGGGCGAGCAGTACTTC
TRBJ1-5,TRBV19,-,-,CASSSPQGGDSNQPQHF,TGTGCCAGTAGTAGCCCCCAGGGAGGGGATAGCAATCAGCCCCAGCATTTT
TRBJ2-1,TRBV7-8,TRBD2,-,CASSLELAGGNEQFF,TGTGCCAGCAGCTTAGAGCTAGCGGGAGGTAATGAGCAGTTCTTC
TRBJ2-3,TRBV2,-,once,CASSPSRTDTQYF,TGTGCCAGCAGTCCTAGTCGGACAGATACGCAGTATTTT
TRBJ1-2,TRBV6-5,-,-,CASSYSGWGANYGYTF,TGTGCCAGCAGTTACTCTGGCTGGGGGGCTAACTATGGCTACACCTTC
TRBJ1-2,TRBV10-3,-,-,CAIRPNSNYGYTF,TGTGCCATCAGGCCCAACTCTAACTATGGCTACACCTTC
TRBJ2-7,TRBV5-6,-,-,CASSSYGFYEQYF,TGTGCCAGCAGCTCTTACGGATTCTACGAGCAGTACTTC
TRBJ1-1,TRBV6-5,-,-,CASREWDTEAFF,TGTGCCAGCAGAGAATGGGACACTGAAGCTTTCTTT
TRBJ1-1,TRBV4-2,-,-,CASSPPYRVNTEAFF,TGTGCCAGCAGCCCCCCTTACAGGGTGAACACTGAAGCTTTCTTT
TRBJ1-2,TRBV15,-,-,CATSRDLGAGGYTF,TGTGCCACCAGCAGAGATCTGGGGGCCGGTGGCTACACCTTC
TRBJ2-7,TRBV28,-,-,CASSLFGALGTYEQYF,TGTGCCAGCAGTTTATTTGGGGCCCTAGGGACCTACGAGCAGTACTTC
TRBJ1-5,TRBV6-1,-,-,CASSEVRDQPQHF,TGTGCCAGCAGTGAAGTCAGGGATCAGCCCCAGCATTTT
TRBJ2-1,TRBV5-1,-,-,CASSFANNEQFF,TGCGCCAGCAGCTTTGCGAACAATGAGCAGTTCTTC
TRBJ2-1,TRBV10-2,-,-,CASSEGQGPHNEQFF,TGCGCCAGCAGTGAGGGTCAGGGCCCCCACAATGAGCAGTTCTTC
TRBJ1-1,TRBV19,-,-,CASSPPGQRRIAEAFF,TGTGCCAGTAGCCCCCCGGGTCAAAGGCGAATCGCTGAAGCTTTCTTT
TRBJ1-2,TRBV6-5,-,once,CASSYPGTLGGYTF,TGTGCCAGCAGTTACCCCGGGACACTTGGTGGCTACACCTTC
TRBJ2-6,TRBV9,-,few,CASSVEGSGANVLTF,TGTGCCAGCAGCGTAGAAGGCTCTGGGGCCAACGTCCTGACTTTC
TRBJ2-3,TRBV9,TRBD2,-,CASSVPPRAGGGDTQYF,TGTGCCAGCAGCGTCCCACCGAGAGCGGGGGGCGGAGATACGCAGTATTTT
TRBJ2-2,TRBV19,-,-,CASSHPLGDSRGSTGELFF,TGTGCCAGTAGTCACCCCCTCGGGGACTCACGGGGAAGCACCGGGGAGCTGTTTTTT
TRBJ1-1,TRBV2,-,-,CASSGAGAGEAFF,TGTGCCAGCAGTGGGGCAGGGGCTGGGGAAGCTTTCTTT
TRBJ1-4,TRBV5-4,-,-,CASSLGYNTGGEKLFF,TGTGCCAGCAGCTTGGGGTATAATACAGGAGGTGAAAAACTGTTTTTT
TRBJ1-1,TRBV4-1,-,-,CASSRSMGAWDTEAFF,TGCGCCAGCAGCCGCTCGATGGGGGCATGGGACACTGAAGCTTTCTTT
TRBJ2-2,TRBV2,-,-,CASSESGAGELFF,TGTGCCAGCAGTGAATCGGGGGCCGGGGAGCTGTTTTTT